The 32 T cell receptor beta chains below all came from one sample that was sequenced in a study of CD8+ T cells in alopecia areata. The treatment: oral pan-JAK inhibitor, 5-10 mg twice daily. RNA extraction and reverse transcription yielded cDNA as sequencing template. Clones were sequenced by immunoSEQ multiplex PCR, and TCRdb holds only the in-frame ones, with some missing. The data show 200,000 or so clones, with roughly two fifths seen just once and 0.48% held by the top ten. The material sequenced was CD4+ T cells sorted from blood, taken at approximately week 30, from a patient treated with tofacitinib. The receptors come from a human donor with alopecia areata.

This chain joins TRBV7-2 and TRBJ1-5, with a possible D match to TRBD1 (5 bases). The CDR3 covers 18 residues. Trimming removed 0 bases at V and 1 base at J, with 16 bases between. Germline V lookup: CDR1 SGHTA, CDR2 FQGNSA. The CDR3 DNA follows: TGTGCCAGCAGCTTAGCGCCAGGTGGGAGGGGAAGCAATCAGCCCCAGCATTTT. Protein sequence: CASSLAPGGRGSNQPQHF.

This clone was detected only a few times. The chain has TRBV6-1 and TRBJ2-2, with a weak D call TRBD1 (6 bases). V lost 6 bases to trimming and J lost 3 bases, with 14 bases between them. CDR1 and CDR2 from the germline V gene are MNHNS and SASEGT. The CDR3 length is 15 residues. The CDR3 loop is CASRHGTRDTGELFF. In DNA, the CDR3 is TGTGCCAGCAGACACGGGACACGCGACACCGGGGAGCTGTTTTTT.

This clone was counted only a few times. The V and J genes are TRBV29-1 and TRBJ2-6, with D perhaps given as TRBD1 or TRBD2 (6 bases each). V lost 3 bases to trimming and J lost 0 bases, with 12 bases between them. The CDR3 length is 16 residues. Germline V lookup: CDR1 SQVTM, CDR2 ANQGSEA. CDR3 region: CSVEPGATSGANVLTF. The CDR3 nucleotides read TGCAGCGTTGAGCCGGGGGCGACCTCTGGGGCCAACGTCCTGACTTTC.

The chain couples TRBV5-1 to TRBJ2-7; D might be TRBD2 (8 bases). V lost 4 bases and J lost 3, with 17 bases in between. Germline V lookup: CDR1 SGHRS, CDR2 YFSETQ. The CDR3 sequence is 15 residues long. The CDR3 DNA follows: TGCGCCAGCAGCCGAGGGACAGCGGGGGACTACGAGCAGTACTTC. Encoded protein: CASSRGTAGDYEQYF.

The chain carries TRBV30 and TRBJ1-2; unclear D gene. In germline, CDR1 is GTSNPN, CDR2 SVGIG (reference sequence). Trimming took off 0 bases at V and 8 bases at J, with 13 bases between the two ends. This CDR3 is 13 amino acids long. The chain's CDR3 is CAWSVSMSYGYTF. CDR3 sequence (DNA): TGTGCCTGGAGTGTCTCCATGTCCTACGGCTACACCTTC.

This clone came up once. V is TRBV9 and J is TRBJ1-5; a weak D match, TRBD1 (6 bases). V was pared by 3 bases and J by 3 bases, with 13 bases between. This CDR3 has 15 residues. CDR1 is SGDLS, CDR2 YYNGEE, per germline. The CDR3 region has the DNA TGTGCCAGCAGCGCCTCAGGGGCGGTCAATCAGCCCCAGCATTTT. Translating it yields CASSASGAVNQPQHF.

This clone was counted between two and nine times. J is TRBJ2-1 and V is TRBV27, with D unclear. Germline assignment: CDR1 MNHEY and CDR2 SMNVEV (reference sequence). Trimming took off 3 bases at V and 6 bases at J, with 15 bases between the two ends. CDR3 length: 15 residues. In DNA, the CDR3 is TGTGCCAGCAGTTTTCGGACCTCTATGGCCAATGAGCAGTTCTTC. It specifies CASSFRTSMANEQFF.

The rearrangement joins TRBV6-5 to TRBJ2-1; D is uncertain. Germline-derived CDR1 and CDR2 are MNHEY and SVGAGI. The CDR3 has 12 amino acids. V was shortened by 6 bases and J by 4 bases, with 7 bases between the two germline ends. CDR3 in amino acids: CASSASYNEQFF. The CDR3 DNA follows: TGTGCCAGCAGCGCGAGTTACAATGAGCAGTTCTTC.

The CDR3 DNA reads as TGTGCCAGCAGCGTCTTCCGACTTTGGGACAGGGCTGAAAAACTGTTTTTT. The encoded protein is CASSVFRLWDRAEKLFF. The chain links TRBV13 to TRBJ1-4, with 9 bases lining up with TRBD1. The trim removed 5 bases at V and 7 bases at J, leaving 14 bases unmatched. Germline V gene data show CDR1 as PRHDT and CDR2 as FYEKMQ (reference sequence). This CDR3 region has 17 residues.

There are a few counts of this clone. The chain links TRBV30 to TRBJ2-5; D is ambiguous. The germline V gene has CDR1 GTSNPN and CDR2 SVGIG (reference sequence). The CDR3 has 13 amino acids. Trimming took 2 bases from V and 5 from J, leaving 12 bases between them. The CDR3 DNA sequence: TGTGCCTGGAGTCCAACAATGGGTGAGACCCAGTACTTC. Translated: CAWSPTMGETQYF.

This clone was counted a few times. V gene TRBV15 combines with J gene TRBJ1-5, with D possibly matching TRBD1 (5 bases). The CDR3 consists of 15 residues. V lost 1 base to trimming and J lost 0 bases, with 7 bases between them. CDR1 is LNHNV and CDR2 is YYDKDF in the germline V gene (reference sequence). CDR3 in DNA: TGTGCCACCAGCAGAGGCAGGGCTAGCAATCAGCCCCAGCATTTT. Translated, it gives CATSRGRASNQPQHF. Using reference TRBV15 and TRBJ1-5 for the parts outside the CDR3, the full variable domain is DAMVIQNPRYQVTQFGKPVTLSCSQTLNHNVMYWYQQKSSQAPKLLFHYYDKDFNNEADTPDNFQSRRPNTSFCFLDIRSPGLGDTAMYLCATSRGRASNQPQHFGDGTRLSIL.

The chain couples TRBV9 to TRBJ1-1; D might be TRBD1 (5 bases). Germline V gene lookup returns CDR1 SGDLS and CDR2 YYNGEE. CDR3 size: 12 residues. V was pared by 3 bases and J by 10 bases, with 13 bases between. CDR3 sequence (DNA): TGTGCCAGCAGCGGAAATTCCGGGACAGCTTTCTTT. Its translation is CASSGNSGTAFF.

V gene TRBV2 combines with J gene TRBJ2-7, with D perhaps matching TRBD1 (5 bases). Trimming removed 5 bases at V and 6 bases at J, with 17 bases between. The length of the CDR3 is 14 residues. CDR1 is SNHLY, CDR2 FYNNEI, per germline. This CDR3 is CASSQGVPFLEQYF. In nucleotides, the CDR3 is TGTGCCAGCAGTCAAGGGGTCCCGTTTCTCGAGCAGTACTTC.

V usage is TRBV2 and J usage is TRBJ2-3; tentatively, D is TRBD1 or TRBD2 (5 bases each). This CDR3 region has 16 residues. The V end lost 3 bases, the J end lost 0 bases, and 13 bases lay between the germline ends. CDR1 and CDR2 (germline): SNHLY, FYNNEI. The CDR3 here is CASSERDGLSTDTQYF. CDR3 nucleotide sequence: TGTGCCAGCAGTGAGAGGGACGGGCTTAGCACAGATACGCAGTATTTT.

The chain is built from TRBV2 and TRBJ1-2, with D tentatively TRBD1 (6 bases). Germline-derived CDR1 and CDR2 are SNHLY and FYNNEI. V shed 6 bases and J shed 2 bases, with 13 bases lying between them. The CDR3 sequence is 14 residues long. The CDR3 loop is CASRSGTQNYGYTF. In DNA, the CDR3 is TGTGCCAGCAGGTCCGGGACACAAAACTATGGCTACACCTTC.

V gene TRBV25-1 combines with J gene TRBJ2-2; a possible D gene is TRBD1 (6 bases). Trimming took 8 bases from V and 1 from J, leaving 11 bases between them. The CDR3 consists of 14 residues. Germline CDR1 MGHDK, CDR2 SYGVNS. The CDR3 nucleotides are TGTGCCAGCGGAAAGACAGGGAACACCGGGGAGCTGTTTTTT. This gives the protein CASGKTGNTGELFF.

The chain couples TRBV5-4 to TRBJ1-2; 11 bases are shared with TRBD1. Germline V gene sequence: CDR1 SGHNT, CDR2 YYREEE (reference sequence). This CDR3 comprises 16 residues. J gave up 7 bases and V 0 bases, and 8 bases lay outside the gene matches. CDR3 region: CASSLDGTGGIGGYTF. CDR3 sequence (DNA): TGTGCCAGCAGCTTGGACGGGACAGGGGGAATCGGTGGCTACACCTTC. The variable domain in full, with the rest retrieved from reference TRBV5-4 and TRBJ1-2, is ETGVTQSPTHLIKTRGQQVTLRCSSQSGHNTVSWYQQALGQGPQFIFQYYREEENGRGNFPPRFSGLQFPNYSSELNVNALELDDSALYLCASSLDGTGGIGGYTFGSGTRLTVV.

Of note for this clone: Additional DNA sequences in this sample encode the identical CDR3. The chain employs TRBV5-1 and TRBJ2-3, with 8 bases matching TRBD1. J lost 5 bases, V lost 4 bases, and 9 bases had no gene match. Per the germline V gene, CDR1 is SGHRS and CDR2 is YFSETQ. This CDR3 has 15 amino acids. The CDR3 is CASSLLTGQVDTQYF. CDR3 coding DNA: TGCGCCAGCAGCCTACTGACGGGACAGGTAGATACGCAGTATTTT.

This clone came up a few times. The V gene is TRBV11-2, the J gene TRBJ1-4; 9 positions match TRBD1. V gave up 5 bases and J gave up 7 bases; unmatched junction bases: 14. The CDR3 consists of 17 residues. The germline V gene has CDR1 SGHAT and CDR2 FQNNGV. CDR3 in DNA: TGTGCCAGCAGCCGACTCCGGGACAGGGATCTCCGTGAAAAACTGTTTTTT. Amino acid sequence: CASSRLRDRDLREKLFF.

This sequence joins TRBV29-1 and TRBJ2-5; D is unresolved. The DNA end is a closer match to TRBJ2-7, so the J assignment may be wrong. The CDR3 covers 13 residues. CDR1 is SQVTM, CDR2 ANQGSEA, per germline. CDR3 amino acids: CSVDSDGSNEQYF. The DNA for the CDR3 is TGCAGCGTTGACAGCGATGGCAGCAACGAGCAGTACTTC.

The rearrangement joins TRBV6-5 to TRBJ1-5, with D unclear. The ends were cut back, 5 bases at V and 2 bases at J, with 13 bases in the middle. Germline CDR1 MNHEY, CDR2 SVGAGI. The CDR3 loop spans 15 amino acids. The DNA of the CDR3 is TGTGCCAGCAGTCCCTCCCGCCCCGGCAATCAGCCCCAGCATTTT. Translated: CASSPSRPGNQPQHF.

The chain links TRBV5-4 to TRBJ2-5; the match to TRBD2 covers 8 bases. Unmatched junction bases numbered 7, after V lost 4 bases and J lost 5 bases. The germline CDR1 and CDR2 sequences are SGHNT and YYREEE (reference sequence). The CDR3 runs to 14 residues. The CDR3 coding sequence is TGTGCCAGCAGCCGGGGGGGCAGGATGGAGACCCAGTACTTC. Translating it yields CASSRGGRMETQYF.

In regard to this clone: Mismatch with germline at one junction end may stem from a read error. V gene TRBV7-7 combines with J gene TRBJ2-5, with TRBD1 identical over 10 bases. The last part of the DNA fits TRBJ2-7 better; the J call may be wrong. This CDR3 is 16 amino acids long. Germline V lookup: CDR1 SSHAT, CDR2 FNYEAQ (reference sequence). Here the CDR3 reads CASSLGGTGEGYEQYF. In nucleotides, the CDR3 is TGTGCTAGCAGCTTAGGAGGGACAGGGGAAGGGTACGAGCAGTACTTC.

The J gene is TRBJ2-7, the V gene TRBV30; D not resolved. The CDR3 is 13 residues long. V lost 4 bases and J lost 0, with 10 bases in between. Germline V gene lookup returns CDR1 GTSNPN and CDR2 SVGIG (reference sequence). As DNA, the CDR3 is TGTGCCTGGATGCGGACCCGCTCCTACGAGCAGTACTTC. It is translated as CAWMRTRSYEQYF.

This clone has more than one count but fewer than ten. J is TRBJ2-1 and V is TRBV30, with TRBD2 matching 7 bases. Germline values: CDR1 GTSNPN, CDR2 SVGIG (reference sequence). The CDR3 spans 14 residues. Germline trimming cut 3 bases from V and 5 bases from J; bases unmatched to any gene: 7. This CDR3 is CAWSGGIHNNEQFF. The CDR3 nucleotides read TGTGCCTGGAGCGGGGGGATCCATAACAATGAGCAGTTCTTC.

This chain uses TRBV30 with TRBJ1-3; D is possibly TRBD1 (6 bases). Germline V gives CDR1 GTSNPN, CDR2 SVGIG (reference sequence). The V end was cut by 1 base, the J end by 4 bases, with 14 bases between. CDR3 length equals 15 residues. The CDR3 sequence: CAWSAGGRQGNTIYF. CDR3 DNA: TGTGCCTGGAGTGCTGGGGGCCGGCAAGGAAACACCATATATTTT.

The CDR3 protein is CASRATSGAWETQYF. CDR3 nucleotide sequence: TGTGCCAGCAGGGCGACTAGCGGAGCGTGGGAGACCCAGTACTTC. The V and J genes are TRBV6-5 and TRBJ2-5, with TRBD2 identical over 9 bases. The V gene's germline CDR1 is MNHEY and CDR2 SVGAGI. With V trimmed by 6 bases and J by 5 bases, 10 bases remained unmatched. The CDR3 covers 15 residues.

This clone occurred a few times. The gene calls are TRBV7-8 and TRBJ2-1; D tentatively fits TRBD1 or TRBD2 (6 bases each). Germline CDR1 and CDR2: SGHVS and FQNEAQ. The CDR3 runs 19 residues. Trimming pared 5 bases from V and 0 bases from J, leaving 23 bases between. The CDR3 nucleotides are TGTGCCAGCAGCCGTCCCCAACGAGGGGGGCCGAGCTCCTACAATGAGCAGTTCTTC. This gives the protein CASSRPQRGGPSSYNEQFF. The variable domain in full, completed from reference TRBV7-8 and TRBJ2-1, reads GAGVSQSPRYKVAKRGQDVALRCDPISGHVSLFWYQQALGQGPEFLTYFQNEAQLDKSGLPSDRFFAERPEGSVSTLKIQRTQQEDSAVYLCASSRPQRGGPSSYNEQFFGPGTRLTVL.

This clone was observed a few times. The chain combines TRBV5-1 with TRBJ2-7; maybe TRBD2 (7 bases). Germline values: CDR1 SGHRS, CDR2 YFSETQ. V lost 1 base to trimming and J lost 5 bases, with 16 bases between them. The CDR3 length is 15 residues. CDR3 loop: CASSLSTGGVDEQYF. The CDR3 bases are TGCGCCAGCAGCTTGTCAACGGGGGGCGTAGACGAGCAGTACTTC.

The chain carries TRBV7-2 and TRBJ2-4; maybe TRBD2 (5 bases). The V end lost 2 bases, the J end lost 11 bases, and 19 bases lay between the germline ends. The length of the CDR3 is 15 residues. CDR1 and CDR2 (germline): SGHTA, FQGNSA. CDR3 sequence reads: CASSLNVLTIGFQYF. The DNA of the CDR3 is TGTGCCAGCAGCTTAAATGTTTTGACTATCGGCTTTCAGTACTTC.

V usage is TRBV5-1 and J usage is TRBJ2-2; D unclear. V was pared by 4 bases and J by 10 bases, with 8 bases between. The V gene's germline CDR1 is SGHRS and CDR2 YFSETQ. CDR3 length: 11 amino acids. The CDR3 region is CASSPGLELFF. CDR3 coding DNA: TGCGCCAGCAGCCCTGGGCTGGAGCTGTTTTTT.

This clone was detected a few times. The rearrangement links TRBV10-3 to TRBJ1-5, with unresolved D. There are 15 residues in the CDR3. V lost 8 bases, J lost 0 bases, and 14 bases lay in between. Germline V gives CDR1 ENHRY, CDR2 SYGVKD. The CDR3 sequence is CAIGRQQNSNQPQHF. The CDR3 nucleotides read TGTGCCATCGGCCGGCAGCAGAATAGCAATCAGCCCCAGCATTTT.